This T cell receptor (beta chain) originates from a study of OX40 agonist ivuxolimab in advanced cancers. General study results and limits: With doses of 0.1 to 3.0 mg/kg, CD4+ and CD8+ blood T cells had undergone clonal expansion by week 6.

The assay was immunoSEQ multiplex PCR, and TCRdb's table has in-frame clones only and misses some. The sample comprises about 70,000 clones, roughly 88% of which are singletons, and approximately 8% rests with the top ten. As regards this clone: The antigen remains undetermined.

Germline V lookup: CDR1 DFQATT, CDR2 SNEGSKA (reference sequence). The CDR3 sequence is 11 residues long. The V and J genes are TRBV20-1 and TRBJ2-3; the D is unclear. The origin of this receptor is an adult with an advanced solid tumor such as melanoma, head and neck, liver or kidney cancer. Sample: CD4+ or CD8+ T cells sorted from blood, taken in a trial of the OX40 agonist ivuxolimab. CDR3 protein: CTLPAPDTQYF. CDR3 DNA: TGCACCCTCCCGGCCCCAGATACGCAGTATTTT.